This TCR beta chain is drawn from a study of tumor-infiltrating lymphocytes in primary liver carcinoma. Whole-study results and caveats: Whereas tumor region pairs overlapped more, tumor-adjacent and tumor-blood pairs overlapped less.

Trimming removed 5 bases from V and 4 bases from J; junction bases left unmatched: 4. Germline CDR1 GTSNPN, CDR2 SVGIG (reference sequence). The CDR3 is 14 amino acids. Researchers drew blood RNA from unsorted whole blood and extracted germline DNA as well. Of note for this clonotype: Its antigen is undetermined.

With around 450 ng total RNA as template and a constant-region primer, TCR beta cDNA was made. Construction of TCR beta libraries relied on three successive nested multiplex PCR rounds employing slightly modified ARM-PCR. For approximately 9 cycles apiece, the opening two PCR rounds ran with TRBV1-TRBV30 forward primers and a C-beta reverse primer. One entry per CDR3 protein results from TCRdb running MiXCR on the multiplex PCR reads. The sample holds about 180,000 distinct CDR3 sequences; over 50% are singletons and the top ten take around 74%. Sequenced material: peripheral blood. The origin of this receptor is a middle-aged man with primary liver carcinoma and hepatitis B virus infection. V is TRBV30 and J is TRBJ2-5; 13 bases match TRBD2. In DNA form, the CDR3 reads TGTGCCTGGGCCAGGACTAGCGGGGGAGAGACCCAGTACTTC. This gives the protein CAWARTSGGETQYF.